This is a list of T cell receptor beta chains from one sample in a study of T cell responses to AZD1222 COVID-19 vaccine. TCRdb's copy holds only in-frame clones and misses some; the assay was immunoSEQ multiplex PCR. The sample yields about 120,000 clones, 80% to 90% seen once. The material was peripheral blood, obtained on day 0 of AZD1222 vaccination. The receptors shown here come from an adult in good health. The CDR3 runs from the conserved cysteine through the conserved F or W.

TRBV6-5	TRBJ1-6	CASSYGTHLSPLHF
TRBV5-1	TRBJ1-1	CASSLDREGAEAFF
TRBV30	TRBJ2-7	CAWNKAAWSSYEQYF
TRBV18	TRBJ1-5	CASSLGTGFNQPQHF
TRBV5-1	TRBJ2-2	CASSSSPERGLSGELFF
TRBV5-1	TRBJ1-2	CASSLAGGAAYGYTF
TRBV7-2	TRBJ1-5	CASSPLQGRENQPQHF
TRBV30	TRBJ2-5	CAWLTGGETQYF
TRBV2	TRBJ2-1	CASSGFIGNEQFF
TRBV2	TRBJ1-1	CASAQMNTEAFF
TRBV27	TRBJ1-2	CASSRQGETFSYGYTF
TRBV4-1	TRBJ1-5	CASSQVVSRGSNQPQHF
TRBV11-3	TRBJ2-3	CASSLGDTQYF
TRBV28	TRBJ2-5	CASTVGGRGTQYF
TRBV6-5	TRBJ2-7	CASRFSGSSYEQYF
TRBV7-9	TRBJ1-6	CASSLGIAGDNSPLHF
TRBV5-1	TRBJ2-3	CASSAQGAGSTDTQYF
TRBV27	TRBJ2-1	CASKILTSGNYNEQFF
TRBV6-1	TRBJ2-3	CASSEGTSGPTDTQYF
TRBV3-1/TRBV3-2	TRBJ1-4	CASSLEGAGTGGEKLFF
TRBV25-1	TRBJ1-3	CASSEYRGRGTGNTIYF
TRBV28	TRBJ2-1	CASSFRGGLQFEQFF
TRBV5-1	TRBJ1-1	CASSLGPPNTEAFF
TRBV6-2/TRBV6-3	TRBJ1-6	CASSFEGPTSNSPLHF
TRBV28	TRBJ1-5	CASSPQRPSNQPQHF
TRBV6-2/TRBV6-3	TRBJ1-2	CASSSTGDGYTF
TRBV19	TRBJ1-2	CASSIADRYYGYTF
TRBV9	TRBJ1-2	CASSPQQGNYGYTF
TRBV28	TRBJ2-7	CASTPTSGPLVEQYF
TRBV7-9	TRBJ1-3	CASSISREGGRNTIYF
TRBV20-1	TRBJ1-6	CSAPGGSPLHF
TRBV18	TRBJ2-7	CASSQGREAYEQYF
TRBV24-1	TRBJ1-5	CATQAGGNSNQPQHF
TRBV27	TRBJ1-4	CASRPGFRSEKLFF
TRBV6-5	TRBJ1-2	CASSRGQGTSGYTF
TRBV3-1/TRBV3-2	TRBJ2-7	CASSQEDRVHYEQYF
TRBV3-1/TRBV3-2	TRBJ2-5	CASSQDWEGGETQYF
TRBV5-1	TRBJ1-3	CASSLAAQGDSGNTIYF
TRBV19	TRBJ2-5	CASSVRLNQETQYF
TRBV10-3	TRBJ1-1	CAIRGDMNTEAFF